Listed here are 26 T cell receptor beta chains from one sample, sequenced in a study of shared clonotypes between healthy human individuals. Sequencing was performed with immunoSEQ multiplex PCR; in TCRdb, only in-frame clones are kept and a portion is missing. Of under 600,000 clones listed, around 78% were seen once; the top ten hold 12%. Sequencing was performed on PBMCs. Receptors originate from a woman aged 40 to 50 in good health. Some clones in this sample may be carry-over from other donors' samples.

The genes are TRBV7-6 and TRBJ2-7; D is possibly TRBD2 (6 bases). CDR3 size: 15 residues. Germline-derived CDR1 and CDR2 are SGHVS and FNYEAQ. Trimming took 6 bases from V and 4 from J, leaving 19 bases between them. CDR3 amino acids: CASSPTWDSPYEQYF. As DNA, the CDR3 is TGTGCCAGCAGTCCAACGTGGGACTCGCCTTACGAGCAGTACTTC.

The chain couples TRBV2 to TRBJ2-6; D not certain. The V gene lost 4 bases and the J gene lost 6 bases, with 13 bases spanning the gap. Germline CDR1 is SNHLY and CDR2 is FYNNEI. The CDR3 is 15 amino acids. The CDR3 DNA is TGTGCCAGCAGTGCCCCAATGGGATCGGCCAACGTCCTGACTTTC. This translates into CASSAPMGSANVLTF.

The gene calls are TRBV5-5 and TRBJ1-5; D unresolved. Germline V lookup: CDR1 SGHKS, CDR2 YYEKEE (reference sequence). The V end lost 1 base, the J end lost 2 bases, and 13 bases lay between the germline ends. The CDR3 contains 16 residues. The CDR3 bases are TGTGCCAGCAGCTTGTCTGAGGGCGCGGGCAATCAGCCCCAGCATTTT. Translating gives CASSLSEGAGNQPQHF. The full variable domain, its missing parts supplied by reference TRBV5-5 and TRBJ1-5, is DAGVTQSPTHLIKTRGQQVTLRCSPISGHKSVSWYQQVLGQGPQFIFQYYEKEERGRGNFPDRFSARQFPNYSSELNVNALLLGDSALYLCASSLSEGAGNQPQHFGDGTRLSIL.

This clone showed up just once. The same CDR3 arises from other DNA sequences in this sample as well. The genes are TRBV7-2 and TRBJ2-2; no definite D call. V lost 3 bases and J 3 bases, leaving 2 bases between the germline ends. The CDR3 has 12 amino acids. CDR1 and CDR2 from the germline V gene are SGHTA and FQGNSA. The chain's CDR3 is CASSLDTGELFF. The CDR3 DNA follows: TGTGCCAGCAGCTTGGACACCGGGGAGCTGTTTTTT.

The V gene is TRBV6-1, the J gene TRBJ2-1; 13 nucleotides line up with TRBD2. The germline V gene encodes CDR1 MNHNS and CDR2 SASEGT. The CDR3 has 15 amino acids. The V and J ends lost 4 bases and 4 bases, in that order; junction bases with no gene match: 1. The CDR3 sequence: CASSVGLAGYNEQFF. CDR3 in DNA: TGTGCCAGCAGTGTGGGACTAGCGGGGTACAATGAGCAGTTCTTC.

The chain uses TRBV2 and TRBJ2-2, with 12 bases matching TRBD2. Trimming at V came to 2 bases and at J to 5 bases, leaving 0 bases not matched to a gene. Germline assignment: CDR1 SNHLY and CDR2 FYNNEI. The CDR3 has 15 residues. CDR3 coding DNA: TGTGCCAGCAGTGAACTAGCGGGAGGGACCGGGGAGCTGTTTTTT. This sequence encodes CASSELAGGTGELFF.

Of note for this clone: The likely explanation is a read error, given a far larger clone one base away. Other DNA sequences of this sample code for an identical CDR3. The chain joins TRBV11-1 to TRBJ2-1; 8 nucleotides match TRBD1. Germline assignment: CDR1 SGHAT and CDR2 FQDESV (reference sequence). The length of the CDR3 is 16 residues. Trimming removed 3 bases from V and 8 bases from J; junction bases left unmatched: 12. For the CDR3, the DNA is TGTGCCAGCAGCTTGGCGACGACAGGGGAGGTCGATGAGCAGTTCTTC. Translating gives CASSLATTGEVDEQFF.

This rearrangement joins TRBV27 to TRBJ2-1; 7 nucleotides agree with TRBD1. Losses at the gene ends were 5 bases for V and 7 bases for J; bases not matched to a gene: 5. CDR3 length: 13 residues. Germline CDR1 is MNHEY and CDR2 is SMNVEV (reference sequence). CDR3 sequence: CASSTLTGNEQFF. Here the CDR3 DNA reads TGTGCCAGCAGTACCTTGACAGGGAATGAGCAGTTCTTC.

The chain combines TRBV5-4 with TRBJ2-3; D is possibly TRBD1 (5 bases). The V gene's germline CDR1 is SGHNT and CDR2 YYREEE (reference sequence). Trimming cost V 4 bases and J 4 bases, with 10 bases left between them. The CDR3 has 13 amino acids. As DNA, the CDR3 is TGTGCCAGCAGCCTGACAGCCCCAGATACGCAGTATTTT. Its protein product is CASSLTAPDTQYF.

The chain is built from TRBV28 and TRBJ1-2; no reliable D call. V was shortened by 7 bases and J by 3 bases, with 12 bases between the two germline ends. The CDR3 has 13 residues. The germline V gene encodes CDR1 MDHEN and CDR2 SYDVKM. DNA for the CDR3: TGTGCCAGCAACATCGCCCGAGACTATGGCTACACCTTC. It is translated as CASNIARDYGYTF.

A single count supports this clone. The chain combines TRBV9 with TRBJ1-4; D is perhaps TRBD1 (5 bases). Germline V gives CDR1 SGDLS, CDR2 YYNGEE. Trimming removed 4 bases at V and 1 base at J, with 8 bases between. The CDR3 has 14 residues. CDR3: CASSNGGTNEKLFF. For the CDR3, the DNA is TGTGCCAGCAGCAATGGGGGAACTAATGAAAAACTGTTTTTT.

The chain joins TRBV5-1 to TRBJ2-3; D might be TRBD2 (5 bases). V dropped 10 bases and J dropped 2 bases, with 20 bases sitting between them. The CDR3 has 15 amino acids. Per germline, CDR1 SGHRS and CDR2 YFSETQ. CDR3 nucleotide sequence: TGCGCCGGCTTGCAAGGGAGCCCCGACACAGATACGCAGTATTTT. Protein product: CAGLQGSPDTDTQYF.

The J gene is TRBJ2-1, the V gene TRBV4-1; D remains ambiguous. CDR1 is MGHRA, CDR2 YSYEKL, per germline. The CDR3 runs to 14 residues. With 0 bases removed from V and 4 bases from J, the gap between germline ends came to 7 bases. CDR3 protein: CASSQEGRYNEQFF. In DNA, the CDR3 is TGCGCCAGCAGCCAAGAAGGACGTTACAATGAGCAGTTCTTC.

Here the CDR3 DNA reads TGTGCCAGCAGCTTGGGGGGGTTCGGCAATCAGCCCCAGCATTTT. Translating gives CASSLGGFGNQPQHF. The chain carries TRBV5-5 and TRBJ1-5, with TRBD1 as a possible D gene (5 bases). Germline V lookup: CDR1 SGHKS, CDR2 YYEKEE (reference sequence). The CDR3 is made up of 15 amino acids. Trimming pared 0 bases from V and 2 bases from J, leaving 9 bases between.

A few counts support this clone. Other nucleotide sequences from this sample produce the same CDR3. This chain links TRBV7-2 with TRBJ2-1, with TRBD2 as a possible D gene (5 bases). The V gene's germline CDR1 is SGHTA and CDR2 FQGNSA. V dropped 4 bases and J dropped 3 bases, with 10 bases sitting between them. The CDR3 is 14 residues long. CDR3 protein: CASSSRTGYNEQFF. CDR3 DNA sequence: TGTGCCAGCAGCTCGAGGACTGGCTACAATGAGCAGTTCTTC.

Here the CDR3 reads CAWSLGLAVGEQFF. The CDR3 nucleotides are TGTGCCTGGAGTCTAGGACTAGCGGTAGGGGAGCAGTTCTTC. This chain connects TRBV30 to TRBJ2-1; 10 bases align to TRBD2. The V gene's germline CDR1 is GTSNPN and CDR2 SVGIG (reference sequence). Trimming removed 2 bases from V and 10 bases from J; junction bases left unmatched: 8. The CDR3 is made up of 14 amino acids.

This chain uses TRBV19 with TRBJ2-5, with 9 bases aligning to TRBD1. J lost 3 bases, V lost 6 bases, and 5 bases had no gene match. CDR3 length: 14 residues. Germline V gives CDR1 LNHDA, CDR2 SQIVND (reference sequence). The CDR3: CASRRRTGEETQYF. The CDR3 coding sequence is TGTGCCAGTAGGAGGCGGACAGGGGAAGAGACCCAGTACTTC.

The rearrangement links TRBV7-8 to TRBJ1-4; no clear D. Germline V CDR1 and CDR2: SGHVS, FQNEAQ. The length of the CDR3 is 15 residues. V was shortened by 2 bases and J by 0 bases, with 7 bases between the two germline ends. The CDR3 region has the DNA TGTGCCAGCAGCTTACGGGCCTCAACTAATGAAAAACTGTTTTTT. Amino acid sequence: CASSLRASTNEKLFF. The entire variable domain, with the rest obtained from reference TRBV7-8 and TRBJ1-4, is as follows: GAGVSQSPRYKVAKRGQDVALRCDPISGHVSLFWYQQALGQGPEFLTYFQNEAQLDKSGLPSDRFFAERPEGSVSTLKIQRTQQEDSAVYLCASSLRASTNEKLFFGSGTQLSVL.

The V gene is TRBV25-1, the J gene TRBJ1-3; TRBD1 is a possible D gene (5 bases). CDR1 is MGHDK, CDR2 SYGVNS, per germline. The CDR3 is 15 residues long. The V end was cut by 10 bases, the J end by 0 bases, with 16 bases between. The CDR3: CATTGPLFSGNTIYF. The CDR3 DNA follows: TGTGCCACCACGGGACCGCTCTTCTCTGGAAACACCATATATTTT.

The chain uses TRBV29-1 and TRBJ2-5, with D uncertain. The CDR3 spans 12 residues. CDR1 is SQVTM, CDR2 ANQGSEA, per germline. Trimming took 1 base from V and 0 from J, leaving 3 bases between them. CDR3 DNA sequence: TGCAGCGTTGAAGCCTACCAAGAGACCCAGTACTTC. Its translation is CSVEAYQETQYF.

A note on this clone: A far larger clone is one base from this, pointing to a likely read error. The V call is TRBV5-4, the J call TRBJ2-7, with 8 bases matching TRBD2. The CDR3 has 14 amino acids. Germline V CDR1 and CDR2: SGHNT, YYREEE (reference sequence). Trimming at V came to 3 bases and at J to 9 bases, leaving 11 bases not matched to a gene. CDR3 nucleotide sequence: TGTGCCAGCAGCTGGCGGGGGGCCGTCGACGGGCAGTACTTC. Protein sequence: CASSWRGAVDGQYF.

This clone was detected once. This chain connects TRBV27 to TRBJ1-2; a weak D match, TRBD1 (6 bases). CDR1 MNHEY and CDR2 SMNVEV come from the germline V gene (reference sequence). This CDR3 has 14 residues. Trimming removed 5 bases from V and 6 bases from J, with 16 bases in between. The CDR3 is CASSTRGVQNGYTF. The CDR3 DNA sequence: TGTGCCAGCAGTACTAGGGGGGTACAGAATGGCTACACCTTC.

Only one count was recorded for this clone. The sample carries other DNA sequences with the same CDR3. The J gene is TRBJ2-7, the V gene TRBV7-7; 14 bases match TRBD2. V trimming: 5 bases; J trimming: 4 bases; junction bases outside the gene matches: 4. The CDR3 contains 15 residues. Germline V lookup: CDR1 SSHAT, CDR2 FNYEAQ (reference sequence). In nucleotides, the CDR3 is TGTGCCAGCAGCCCGGGACTAGCGGGAGTTTACGAGCAGTACTTC. This encodes CASSPGLAGVYEQYF.

The chain uses TRBV7-3 and TRBJ2-5; 8 nucleotides align to TRBD1. The DNA end lines up better with TRBJ2-7; the J call may be wrong. This CDR3 is built from 15 residues. Germline V CDR1 and CDR2: SGHTA, FQGTGA. CDR3 nucleotides: TGTGCCAGCAGCCCCGGGACAGGTGGCGGCTACGAGCAGTACTTC. Protein sequence: CASSPGTGGGYEQYF.

The V gene is TRBV7-2, the J gene TRBJ2-1, with D possibly TRBD2 on 6 matching bases. This CDR3 has 16 amino acids. Trimming removed 4 bases at V and 7 bases at J, with 20 bases between. Germline V gene data show CDR1 as SGHTA and CDR2 as FQGNSA. The CDR3: CASSSLSREWVNEQFF. The CDR3 nucleotides read TGTGCCAGCAGCTCCCTTTCTCGGGAGTGGGTAAATGAGCAGTTCTTC.

V usage is TRBV5-1 and J usage is TRBJ2-2, with D tentatively TRBD2 (6 bases). The length of the CDR3 is 15 residues. Germline loops: CDR1 SGHRS, CDR2 YFSETQ. The ends were cut back, 2 bases at V and 7 bases at J, with 15 bases in the middle. CDR3 loop: CASSFRDSGNGELFF. As DNA, the CDR3 is TGCGCCAGCAGCTTCCGGGACTCGGGCAACGGGGAGCTGTTTTTT.